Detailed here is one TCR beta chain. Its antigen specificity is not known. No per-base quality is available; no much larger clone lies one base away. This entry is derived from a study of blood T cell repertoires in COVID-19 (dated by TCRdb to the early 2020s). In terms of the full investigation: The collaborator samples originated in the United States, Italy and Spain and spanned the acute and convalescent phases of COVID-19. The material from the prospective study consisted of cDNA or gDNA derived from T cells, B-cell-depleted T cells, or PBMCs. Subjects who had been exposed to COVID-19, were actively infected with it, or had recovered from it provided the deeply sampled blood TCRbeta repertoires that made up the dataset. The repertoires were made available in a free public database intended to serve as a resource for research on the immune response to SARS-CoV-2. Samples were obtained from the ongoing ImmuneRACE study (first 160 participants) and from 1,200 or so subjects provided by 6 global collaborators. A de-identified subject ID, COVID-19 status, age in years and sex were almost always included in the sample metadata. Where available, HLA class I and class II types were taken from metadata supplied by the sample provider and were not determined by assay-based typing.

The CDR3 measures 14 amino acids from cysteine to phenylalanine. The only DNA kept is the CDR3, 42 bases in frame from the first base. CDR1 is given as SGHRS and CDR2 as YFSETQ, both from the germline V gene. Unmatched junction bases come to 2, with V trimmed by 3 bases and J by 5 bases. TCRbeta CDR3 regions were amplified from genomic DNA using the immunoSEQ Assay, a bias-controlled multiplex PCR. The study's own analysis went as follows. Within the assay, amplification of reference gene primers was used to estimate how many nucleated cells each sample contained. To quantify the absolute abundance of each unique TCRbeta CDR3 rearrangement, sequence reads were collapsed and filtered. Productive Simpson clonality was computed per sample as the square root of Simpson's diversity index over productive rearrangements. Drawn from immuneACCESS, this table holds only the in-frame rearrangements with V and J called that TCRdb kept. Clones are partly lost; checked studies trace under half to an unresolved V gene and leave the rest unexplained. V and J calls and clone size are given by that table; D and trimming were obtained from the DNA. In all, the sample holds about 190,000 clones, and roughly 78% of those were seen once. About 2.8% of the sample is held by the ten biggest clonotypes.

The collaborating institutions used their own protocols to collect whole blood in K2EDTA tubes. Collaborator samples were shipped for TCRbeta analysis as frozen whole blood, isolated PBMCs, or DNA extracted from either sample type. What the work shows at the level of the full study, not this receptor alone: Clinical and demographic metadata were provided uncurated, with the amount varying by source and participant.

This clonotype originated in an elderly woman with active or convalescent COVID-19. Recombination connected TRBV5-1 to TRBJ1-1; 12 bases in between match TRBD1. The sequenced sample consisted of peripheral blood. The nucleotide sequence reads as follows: TGCGCCAGCAGCTCGGGACAGGGGGCTACTGAAGCTTTCTTT. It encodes CASSSGQGATEAFF.